The TCR beta chain under discussion was sequenced for a study of Ad26.COV2.S vaccination and SARS-CoV-2 variants. As for the study in general: The authors gave Ad26.COV2.S intramuscularly, either once or twice 56 days apart.

TCRdb keeps only in-frame clones here, not all; method: immunoSEQ multiplex PCR. The sample has hundreds of thousands of clones, around 89% seen once; the top ten hold around 5.3%. The germline CDR1 and CDR2 sequences are SGHAT and FQNNGV. The V gene lost 0 bases and the J gene lost 4 bases, with 6 bases spanning the gap. This CDR3 contains 13 residues. Treatment indicated: 15 to 20 received Ad26.COV2.S at low or high dose, single or two shots; several received placebo; per-sample allocation not given. After the first vaccine or placebo injection, samples were drawn on day 63. For this clone: This sample also contains other DNA sequences that code for the same CDR3.

This receptor was identified in a person aged 18-60 years who received the Ad26.COV2.S COVID-19 vaccine or a placebo. The rearrangement uses TRBV11-2 and TRBJ2-5; no firm D call. Sequenced material: peripheral blood, taken in a trial of Ad26.COV2.S vaccine versus placebo. The CDR3 loop reads CASSLDLRETQYF. CDR3 coding DNA: TGTGCCAGCAGCTTAGATCTGAGAGAGACCCAGTACTTC.